The 25 T cell receptor beta chains in this list originate from one sample, sequenced in a study of long-term antiretroviral therapy in people with HIV. Runs used v3.0 of the immunoSEQ assay and were done at survey level. Clones were read by immunoSEQ multiplex PCR, and TCRdb kept only the in-frame ones, dropping some. The sample holds approximately 29,000 clones, about 93% seen once. The sequencing used unsorted PBMCs, collected 6.2 years after starting antiretroviral therapy. The source of these receptors is a middle-aged man with HIV.

This clone was detected only once. The V gene is TRBV5-1, the J gene TRBJ2-7; tentative D call: TRBD2 (6 bases). This CDR3 has 14 residues. Germline V gene lookup returns CDR1 SGHRS and CDR2 YFSETQ. V lost 6 bases, J lost 3 bases, and 16 bases lay in between. CDR3 bases: TGCGCCAGCAAAGCGGGCCTGGGCCTCTACGAGCAGTACTTC. This sequence encodes CASKAGLGLYEQYF.

This CDR3 is CASSPLKLDSRAFF. In nucleotides, the CDR3 is TGTGCCAGCTCACCCCTCAAACTGGACTCGCGGGCGTTCTTC. The J gene is TRBJ2-1, the V gene TRBV18; perhaps TRBD2 as D (5 bases). Trimming stripped 3 bases from V and 15 bases from J, with 21 bases between. Germline CDR1 reads KGHSH; CDR2 reads LQKENI. The CDR3 is 14 residues long. The full variable domain, in which reference TRBV18 and TRBJ2-1 provide the parts outside the CDR3, is NAGVMQNPRHLVRRRGQEARLRCSPMKGHSHVYWYRQLPEEGLKFMVYLQKENIIDESGMPKERFSAEFPKEGPSILRIQQVVRGDSAAYFCASSPLKLDSRAFFGPGTRLTVL.

This chain connects TRBV7-9 to TRBJ2-6; no clear D. Germline V lookup: CDR1 SEHNR, CDR2 FQNEAQ (reference sequence). V lost 5 bases, J lost 12 bases, and 8 bases lay in between. The CDR3 runs to 11 residues. DNA of the CDR3: TGTGCCAGCAGCCCCAGTTCCGTCCTGACTTTC. This codes for CASSPSSVLTF. The complete variable domain, with remaining parts taken from reference TRBV7-9 and TRBJ2-6, reads DTGVSQNPRHKITKRGQNVTFRCDPISEHNRLYWYRQTLGQGPEFLTYFQNEAQLEKSRLLSDRFSAERPKGSFSTLEIQRTEQGDSAMYLCASSPSSVLTFGAGSRLTVL.

The chain employs TRBV5-1 and TRBJ2-3, with 8 positions matching TRBD2. Germline V gives CDR1 SGHRS, CDR2 YFSETQ. V was pared by 1 base and J by 2 bases, with 3 bases of the junction left unmatched. This CDR3 region has 15 residues. This chain's CDR3 is CASSLTSGNTDTQYF. The CDR3 DNA reads TGCGCCAGCAGCTTGACTAGCGGTAACACAGATACGCAGTATTTT.

The table lists this clone with a count of one. The V gene is TRBV6-5, the J gene TRBJ2-5; 7 bases are a match to TRBD1. The trim removed 5 bases at V and 5 bases at J, leaving 11 bases unmatched. This CDR3 has 15 amino acids. Germline lookup yields CDR1 MNHEY and CDR2 SVGAGI. The CDR3 sequence: CASSPLTGRWETQYF. The CDR3 DNA reads TGTGCCAGCAGTCCTCTGACAGGGCGGTGGGAGACCCAGTACTTC.

This clone was detected a few times. The gene calls are TRBV10-3 and TRBJ2-5, with 8 nucleotides matching TRBD2. The trim removed 0 bases at V and 5 bases at J, leaving 11 bases unmatched. Germline V CDR1 and CDR2: ENHRY, SYGVKD. CDR3 length: 17 residues. The CDR3 sequence: CAISESVAGGRHETQYF. Here the CDR3 DNA reads TGTGCCATCAGTGAGTCGGTGGCCGGCGGGAGGCACGAGACCCAGTACTTC.

The chain recombines TRBV27 with TRBJ1-1; D unresolved. The CDR3 sequence is 14 residues long. Germline V gene data show CDR1 as MNHEY and CDR2 as SMNVEV (reference sequence). Trimming removed 5 bases from V and 7 bases from J, with 17 bases in between. CDR3 residues: CASSTLVRRFEAFF. The DNA for the CDR3 is TGTGCCAGCAGTACCCTGGTCCGACGTTTTGAAGCTTTCTTT.

This rearrangement joins TRBV11-2 to TRBJ2-1, with 7 bases that match TRBD1. Trimming at V came to 3 bases and at J to 3 bases, leaving 5 bases not matched to a gene. The CDR3 spans 15 residues. Germline V CDR1 and CDR2: SGHAT, FQNNGV. CDR3 sequence reads: CASSLAGTDYNEQFF. The DNA of the CDR3 is TGTGCCAGCAGCTTGGCCGGGACAGACTACAATGAGCAGTTCTTC. Using reference TRBV11-2 and TRBJ2-1 for the parts outside the CDR3, the full variable domain is EAGVAQSPRYKIIEKRQSVAFWCNPISGHATLYWYQQILGQGPKLLIQFQNNGVVDDSQLPKDRFSAERLKGVDSTLKIQPAKLEDSAVYLCASSLAGTDYNEQFFGPGTRLTVL.

This chain joins TRBV19 and TRBJ2-3, with D perhaps TRBD1 or TRBD2 (5 bases each). The CDR3 runs 16 residues. Germline V lookup: CDR1 LNHDA, CDR2 SQIVND (reference sequence). The V and J ends lost 1 base and 0 bases respectively, with 11 bases between them. The CDR3 DNA sequence: TGTGCCAGTAGTATAGTGAGGGACCCTAGCACAGATACGCAGTATTTT. Protein: CASSIVRDPSTDTQYF.

This chain links TRBV7-8 with TRBJ1-4, with TRBD1 matching 9 bases. This CDR3 has 15 amino acids. Germline-derived CDR1 and CDR2 are SGHVS and FQNEAQ. Losses at the gene ends were 5 bases for V and 5 bases for J; bases not matched to a gene: 6. The DNA of the CDR3 is TGTGCCAGCAGCCCACCAGGGACAGGGAATGAAAAACTGTTTTTT. This translates into CASSPPGTGNEKLFF.

This rearrangement joins TRBV7-2 to TRBJ2-6, with TRBD1 as a possible D gene (6 bases). Germline lookup yields CDR1 SGHTA and CDR2 FQGNSA. Trimming stripped 4 bases from V and 3 bases from J, with 10 bases between. This CDR3 has 15 amino acids. For the CDR3, the DNA is TGTGCCAGCAGCTCACAGGGTTTTGGGGCCAACGTCCTGACTTTC. Its protein is CASSSQGFGANVLTF. Supplemented by reference TRBV7-2 and TRBJ2-6, the full variable domain reads GAGVSQSPSNKVTEKGKDVELRCDPISGHTALYWYRQSLGQGLEFLIYFQGNSAPDKSGLPSDRFSAERTGGSVSTLTIQRTQQEDSAVYLCASSSQGFGANVLTFGAGSRLTVL.

The V and J genes are TRBV4-1 and TRBJ1-2; no definite D call. CDR3 length: 14 residues. V was clipped by 1 base and J by 2 bases, with 8 bases between them. Looked up from germline, CDR1 is MGHRA and CDR2 is YSYEKL. The CDR3 DNA follows: TGCGCCAGCAGCCAAGGGGTGGTCAACTATGGCTACACCTTC. It is translated as CASSQGVVNYGYTF.

This chain joins TRBV9 and TRBJ1-2; D gene uncertain. The V and J ends lost 0 bases and 4 bases respectively, with 7 bases between them. The length of the CDR3 is 13 residues. Germline V lookup: CDR1 SGDLS, CDR2 YYNGEE. CDR3 in DNA: TGTGCCAGCAGCGTAGCGGCCAGCTATGGCTACACCTTC. Translated, it gives CASSVAASYGYTF.

The chain combines TRBV29-1 with TRBJ2-7; no clear D. Germline CDR1 SQVTM, CDR2 ANQGSEA. V dropped 7 bases and J dropped 8 bases, with 15 bases sitting between them. The CDR3 contains 11 residues. The chain's CDR3 is CSADLKGKQYF. CDR3 nucleotides: TGCAGCGCCGATCTCAAAGGGAAGCAGTACTTC.

This chain joins TRBV5-4 and TRBJ2-7; the D gene is possibly TRBD2 (5 bases). V lost 4 bases to trimming and J lost 0 bases, with 17 bases between them. The germline V gene encodes CDR1 SGHNT and CDR2 YYREEE (reference sequence). This CDR3 has 16 amino acids. The CDR3 is CASSTRTLPSSYEQYF. CDR3 nucleotides: TGTGCCAGCAGCACCCGGACTTTACCGAGCTCCTACGAGCAGTACTTC.

The V gene is TRBV7-2, the J gene TRBJ2-7, with D possibly matching TRBD2 (6 bases). Trimming cost V 3 bases and J 1 base, with 10 bases left between them. This CDR3 is built from 14 residues. The germline CDR1 and CDR2 sequences are SGHTA and FQGNSA. Here the CDR3 reads CASSFSGGSYEQYF. CDR3 in DNA: TGTGCCAGCAGCTTTTCCGGGGGTTCCTACGAGCAGTACTTC.

In DNA form, the CDR3 reads TGTGCCAGTAGCATAACTACAGGGAGTCCCTACGAGCAGTACTTC. Protein sequence: CASSITTGSPYEQYF. This rearrangement joins TRBV19 to TRBJ2-7; D possibly corresponds to TRBD1 (6 bases). V was trimmed by 6 bases and J by 2 bases, leaving 17 bases between them. The CDR3 covers 15 residues. Germline V gene data show CDR1 as LNHDA and CDR2 as SQIVND (reference sequence).

The chain employs TRBV9 and TRBJ2-7, with 10 bases aligning to TRBD2. Per the germline V gene, CDR1 is SGDLS and CDR2 is YYNGEE. CDR3 length: 14 amino acids. After removal of 3 bases from V and 0 bases from J, the junction contained 0 bases not matched to a gene. The CDR3: CASSASGGSYEQYF. As DNA, the CDR3 is TGTGCCAGCAGCGCTAGCGGGGGCTCCTACGAGCAGTACTTC.

The CDR3 region is CASSLTGTGGAGYEQYF. The CDR3 region has the DNA TGTGCCAGCAGCTTAACTGGGACAGGGGGCGCTGGCTACGAGCAGTACTTC. V and J are TRBV7-3 and TRBJ2-7, with 12 bases lining up with TRBD1. Germline V gene sequence: CDR1 SGHTA, CDR2 FQGTGA. The V gene end was trimmed by 0 bases and the J gene end by 3 bases; junction bases not matched to a gene: 6. This CDR3 region has 17 residues.

This clone was observed a single time. The chain couples TRBV19 to TRBJ1-2; the match to TRBD1 covers 8 bases. The V and J ends lost 11 bases and 8 bases, in that order; junction bases with no gene match: 22. The CDR3 runs 16 residues. Germline V lookup: CDR1 LNHDA, CDR2 SQIVND (reference sequence). CDR3: CAGKQGVIYRQKGYTF. In DNA, the CDR3 is TGTGCCGGTAAACAGGGGGTAATTTATCGACAGAAAGGCTACACCTTC.

This rearrangement joins TRBV10-3 to TRBJ1-1; the D is unclear. The V end was cut by 10 bases, the J end by 10 bases, with 22 bases between. Looked up from germline, CDR1 is ENHRY and CDR2 is SYGVKD. This CDR3 is 13 amino acids long. The CDR3 loop is CATHPEGLGVAFF. For the CDR3, the DNA is TGTGCCACCCATCCTGAAGGCTTGGGAGTAGCTTTCTTT.

The chain carries TRBV7-9 and TRBJ2-7; D may be TRBD1 (5 bases). Trimming shortened V by 1 base and J by 2 bases, and 15 bases separated the two germline ends. Germline V gene data show CDR1 as SEHNR and CDR2 as FQNEAQ (reference sequence). The CDR3 length is 16 residues. Written as DNA, the CDR3 is TGTGCCAGCAGCTTAGTCGCCCAGGGTCAGACCTACGAGCAGTACTTC. Translated: CASSLVAQGQTYEQYF. The full variable domain, completed using reference TRBV7-9 and TRBJ2-7, is DTGVSQNPRHKITKRGQNVTFRCDPISEHNRLYWYRQTLGQGPEFLTYFQNEAQLEKSRLLSDRFSAERPKGSFSTLEIQRTEQGDSAMYLCASSLVAQGQTYEQYFGPGTRLTVT.

This clone has just one count. The chain carries TRBV18 and TRBJ1-4; D call uncertain. This CDR3 is built from 15 residues. Deletions cut 2 bases from V and 0 bases from J, with 7 bases between. CDR1 is KGHSH and CDR2 is LQKENI in the germline V gene. The CDR3 loop reads CASSPSFATNEKLFF. DNA for the CDR3: TGTGCCAGCTCACCATCCTTTGCAACTAATGAAAAACTGTTTTTT.

This clone has a single count. This chain joins TRBV28 and TRBJ2-7, with D possibly matching TRBD1 (6 bases). Germline V CDR1 and CDR2: MDHEN, SYDVKM. CDR3 length: 15 residues. Deletions cut 5 bases from V and 0 bases from J, with 14 bases between. CDR3 DNA: TGTGCCAGCAGTGGGGACATTCCAACCTCCTACGAGCAGTACTTC. This translates into CASSGDIPTSYEQYF.

CDR3 DNA: TGCAGCGTTGATCGGGGGGGGGACTACACCTTC. Its protein product is CSVDRGGDYTF. V usage is TRBV29-1 and J usage is TRBJ1-2, with D possibly matching TRBD1 (5 bases). The V gene's germline CDR1 is SQVTM and CDR2 ANQGSEA. V lost 3 bases to trimming and J lost 10 bases, with 12 bases between them. CDR3 length: 11 amino acids. The full variable domain, its missing parts supplied by reference TRBV29-1 and TRBJ1-2, is SAVISQKPSRDICQRGTSLTIQCQVDSQVTMMFWYRQQPGQSLTLIATANQGSEATYESGFVIDKFPISRPNLTFSTLTVSNMSPEDSSIYLCSVDRGGDYTFGSGTRLTVV.